This T cell receptor beta chain originates from a study of metastatic and nonmetastatic thyroid tumors. Study overall: Comparative analysis of repertoires was undertaken across blood and tumor or nodule tissue obtained from malignant and benign thyroid patients.

Nobody among the patients had been given any treatment before thyroid surgery. From the PCR reads, TCRdb re-called clones with MiXCR. Seen here are under 95,000 clones, roughly 13% observed once, and the top ten hold 11%. Overall study results and limits: Malignant tumors reportedly showed significantly higher TCR beta diversity than benign nodules in both blood and tumor.

The table lists this clone with many counts. The target antigen is unknown. Other nucleotide sequences from this sample produce the same CDR3. This TCR derives from a female donor with papillary thyroid cancer or a benign thyroid nodule (not recorded which). Some clones in this sample may be carry-over from other donors' samples. Sample: blood.

The CDR3 reads CSARAPAAGEANTQYF. CDR3 sequence (DNA): TGCAGTGCTAGAGCGCCGGCGGCGGGAGAGGCAAATACGCAGTATTTT. The gene calls are TRBV20-1 and TRBJ2-3; TRBD2 matches at 7 bases. This CDR3 spans 16 amino acids. Germline V CDR1 and CDR2: DFQATT, SNEGSKA (reference sequence). The J segment lost 7 bases and the V segment lost 1 base, leaving 14 bases of the junction unmatched.